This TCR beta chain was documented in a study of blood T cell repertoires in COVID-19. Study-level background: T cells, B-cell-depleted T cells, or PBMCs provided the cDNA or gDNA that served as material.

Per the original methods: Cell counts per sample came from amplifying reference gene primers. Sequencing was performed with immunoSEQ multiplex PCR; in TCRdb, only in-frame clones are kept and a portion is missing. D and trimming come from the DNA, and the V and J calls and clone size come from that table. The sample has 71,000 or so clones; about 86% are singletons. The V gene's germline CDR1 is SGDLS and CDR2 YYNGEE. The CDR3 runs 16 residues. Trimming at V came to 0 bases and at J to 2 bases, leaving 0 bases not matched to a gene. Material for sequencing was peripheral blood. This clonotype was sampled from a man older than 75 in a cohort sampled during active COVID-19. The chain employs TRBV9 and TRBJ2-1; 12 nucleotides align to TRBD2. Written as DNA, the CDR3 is TGTGCCAGCAGCGTAGGACTAGCGGGGGCCTACAATGAGCAGTTCTTC. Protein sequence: CASSVGLAGAYNEQFF.